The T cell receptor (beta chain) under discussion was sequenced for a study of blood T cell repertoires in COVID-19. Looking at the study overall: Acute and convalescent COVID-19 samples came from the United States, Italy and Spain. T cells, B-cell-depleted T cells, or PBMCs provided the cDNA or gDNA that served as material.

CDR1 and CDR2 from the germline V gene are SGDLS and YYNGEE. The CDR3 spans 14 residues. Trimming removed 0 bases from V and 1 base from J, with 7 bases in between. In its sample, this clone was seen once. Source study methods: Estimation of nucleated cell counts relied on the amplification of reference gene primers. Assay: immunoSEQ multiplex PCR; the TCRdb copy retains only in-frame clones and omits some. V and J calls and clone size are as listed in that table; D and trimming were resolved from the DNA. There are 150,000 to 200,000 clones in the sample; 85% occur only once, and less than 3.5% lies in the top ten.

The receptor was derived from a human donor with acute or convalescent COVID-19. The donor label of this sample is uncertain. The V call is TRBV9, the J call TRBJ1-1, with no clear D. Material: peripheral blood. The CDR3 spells CASSVDTRNTEAFF. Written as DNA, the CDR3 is TGTGCCAGCAGCGTAGACACACGGAACACTGAAGCTTTCTTT.